The 31 T cell receptor beta chains presented below share a single source sample, sequenced in a study of cytomegalovirus exposure and HLA in healthy donors. The PCR was carried out with 60 Vbeta primers and 13 Jbeta primers. Assay: immunoSEQ multiplex PCR; the TCRdb copy retains only in-frame clones and omits some. Of some 170,000 clones in the sample, approximately 85% were seen once. Material: PBMCs. All receptors derive from a man in his fifties or sixties in good health and CMV-seropositive.

The CDR3 nucleotides read TGTGCCAGCAGCTCGCCGGGACTACGACAGACCCAGTACTTC. It translates to CASSSPGLRQTQYF. The chain joins TRBV27 to TRBJ2-5; 7 nucleotides line up with TRBD2. Germline CDR1 reads MNHEY; CDR2 reads SMNVEV (reference sequence). This CDR3 spans 14 amino acids. The V gene end was trimmed by 6 bases and the J gene end by 6 bases; junction bases not matched to a gene: 10.

V is TRBV5-1 and J is TRBJ1-2, with 8 bases lining up with TRBD1. The trim removed 4 bases at V and 8 bases at J, leaving 7 bases unmatched. This CDR3 is 13 amino acids long. The germline CDR1 and CDR2 sequences are SGHRS and YFSETQ. This CDR3 is CASSLPTGAGYTF. The CDR3 DNA sequence: TGCGCCAGCAGCCTCCCGACAGGGGCGGGCTACACCTTC.

This clone was observed a handful of times. The chain joins TRBV5-4 to TRBJ2-2; 8 nucleotides line up with TRBD1. From germline, CDR1 is SGHNT and CDR2 YYREEE (reference sequence). The CDR3 consists of 14 residues. V lost 2 bases to trimming and J lost 5 bases; unmatched junction nucleotides: 2. The CDR3 region is CASSLDRGTGELFF. CDR3 DNA: TGTGCCAGCAGCTTAGACAGGGGAACCGGGGAGCTGTTTTTT.

The chain is built from TRBV13 and TRBJ2-7, with D perhaps TRBD2 (6 bases). The CDR3 totals 15 residues. Trimming stripped 2 bases from V and 3 bases from J, with 14 bases between. The germline V gene has CDR1 PRHDT and CDR2 FYEKMQ (reference sequence). Written as DNA, the CDR3 is TGTGCCAGCAGCTTATCCATAACGGGAGACTACGAGCAGTACTTC. Its translation is CASSLSITGDYEQYF.

The J gene is TRBJ2-5, the V gene TRBV15, with a tentative D call TRBD2 (5 bases). Germline V gene data show CDR1 as LNHNV and CDR2 as YYDKDF (reference sequence). Trimming took off 6 bases at V and 2 bases at J, with 10 bases between the two ends. The CDR3 contains 13 residues. CDR3 nucleotides: TGTGCCACCAGGCGGGCCGAACAAGAGACCCAGTACTTC. Translation: CATRRAEQETQYF.

This clone was counted a few times. The chain joins TRBV6-5 to TRBJ2-1, with D tentatively TRBD2 (6 bases). The CDR3 totals 14 residues. In germline, CDR1 is MNHEY, CDR2 SVGAGI. Trimming took off 2 bases at V and 8 bases at J, with 13 bases between the two ends. As DNA, the CDR3 is TGTGCCAGCAGTTACGCGACTAGACGGGATGAGCAGTTCTTC. Amino acid sequence: CASSYATRRDEQFF.

This clone occurred once. The rearrangement uses TRBV6-5 and TRBJ2-7; tentatively, D is TRBD1 (7 bases). This CDR3 has 13 amino acids. The V end lost 0 bases, the J end lost 7 bases, and 10 bases lay between the germline ends. Germline lookup yields CDR1 MNHEY and CDR2 SVGAGI. CDR3 coding DNA: TGTGCCAGCAGTTACTCGTCAGGGGGGGAGCAGTACTTC. Translated: CASSYSSGGEQYF.

CDR3 sequence (DNA): TGCGCCAGCAGCCAAGGGACTGGGGCTTTCTTT. Translation gives CASSQGTGAFF. This chain links TRBV4-1 with TRBJ1-1; D is ambiguous. V was trimmed by 1 base and J by 11 bases, leaving 8 bases between them. The germline V gene has CDR1 MGHRA and CDR2 YSYEKL. This CDR3 is built from 11 residues.

The V call is TRBV7-9, the J call TRBJ1-1; D is uncertain. V shed 3 bases and J shed 7 bases, with 6 bases lying between them. CDR3 length equals 11 residues. Germline CDR1 SEHNR, CDR2 FQNEAQ (reference sequence). This chain's CDR3 is CASSFTDEAFF. Written as DNA, the CDR3 is TGTGCCAGCAGCTTCACAGATGAAGCTTTCTTT.

The chain links TRBV5-1 to TRBJ2-7; D possibly corresponds to TRBD1 (6 bases). The V gene's germline CDR1 is SGHRS and CDR2 YFSETQ. CDR3 length: 18 residues. V lost 1 base and J lost 2, with 22 bases in between. CDR3 region: CASSLSGATTGKAYEQYF. As DNA, the CDR3 is TGCGCCAGCAGCTTGTCAGGGGCAACAACAGGGAAGGCCTACGAGCAGTACTTC.

The chain is built from TRBV28 and TRBJ2-3, with TRBD2 identical over 7 bases. The CDR3 has 14 residues. The J segment lost 1 base and the V segment lost 2 bases, leaving 0 bases of the junction unmatched. Per the germline V gene, CDR1 is MDHEN and CDR2 is SYDVKM. For the CDR3, the DNA is TGTGCCAGCAGTTTACTAGCGGGCACAGATACGCAGTATTTT. Protein product: CASSLLAGTDTQYF.

This chain joins TRBV29-1 and TRBJ2-2; 8 bases match TRBD1. Germline CDR1 is SQVTM and CDR2 is ANQGSEA. With 7 bases clipped from V and 6 bases from J, the junction kept 4 bases outside the gene matches. There are 12 residues in the CDR3. CDR3 residues: CSAPGQAGELFF. DNA of the CDR3: TGCAGCGCGCCGGGACAGGCCGGGGAGCTGTTTTTT.

A single count supports this clone. V and J are TRBV4-2 and TRBJ1-1, with TRBD1 as a possible D gene (5 bases). CDR3 length equals 15 residues. The V gene's germline CDR1 is LGHNA and CDR2 YNFKEQ. Trimming left V 0 bases short and J 4 bases short, with 12 bases between. Here the CDR3 reads CASSQELLGGTEAFF. The CDR3 DNA sequence: TGTGCCAGCAGCCAAGAGTTATTGGGGGGCACTGAAGCTTTCTTT.

The chain couples TRBV2 to TRBJ2-7; no reliable D call. The CDR3 is made up of 13 amino acids. Looked up from germline, CDR1 is SNHLY and CDR2 is FYNNEI. The V end was cut by 6 bases, the J end by 1 base, with 10 bases between. Written as DNA, the CDR3 is TGTGCCAGCAGGAGAGCCGCGTCCTACGAGCAGTACTTC. Translating gives CASRRAASYEQYF.

This chain connects TRBV2 to TRBJ1-1; TRBD1 matches 7 bases. The CDR3 totals 15 residues. V lost 5 bases to trimming and J lost 1 base; unmatched junction nucleotides: 7. Germline V gene sequence: CDR1 SNHLY, CDR2 FYNNEI. DNA of the CDR3: TGTGCCAGCAGTAGGGACAGCTTGGGGAACACTGAAGCTTTCTTT. Protein: CASSRDSLGNTEAFF.

V is TRBV7-9 and J is TRBJ1-3; maybe TRBD1 (6 bases). In germline, CDR1 is SEHNR, CDR2 FQNEAQ (reference sequence). Trimming removed 0 bases at V and 2 bases at J, with 11 bases between. The CDR3 contains 16 residues. CDR3: CASSLASEGAGNTIYF. CDR3 bases: TGTGCCAGCAGCTTAGCGAGTGAGGGGGCTGGAAACACCATATATTTT.

The V call is TRBV6-6, the J call TRBJ2-7, with a possible D match to TRBD1 (5 bases). From germline, CDR1 is MNHNY and CDR2 SVGAGI (reference sequence). With 3 bases removed from V and 1 base from J, the gap between germline ends came to 13 bases. CDR3 length: 15 residues. The CDR3 sequence is CASSYNQGRSYEQYF. The CDR3 nucleotides are TGTGCCAGCAGTTATAACCAGGGAAGGTCCTACGAGCAGTACTTC.

This chain uses TRBV7-6 with TRBJ2-7; 7 bases map to TRBD1. Trimming removed 1 base from V and 9 bases from J; junction bases left unmatched: 15. Germline CDR1 is SGHVS and CDR2 is FNYEAQ. The CDR3 totals 16 residues. In nucleotides, the CDR3 is TGTGCCAGCAGCTTAGTAGTCGGGGACAGAGTCTATGGGCAGTACTTC. It encodes CASSLVVGDRVYGQYF.

The chain joins TRBV6-5 to TRBJ2-7; 9 positions agree with TRBD1. Per germline, CDR1 MNHEY and CDR2 SVGAGI. CDR3 length equals 14 residues. J lost 6 bases, V lost 3 bases, and 6 bases had no gene match. The CDR3 here is CASSYRTGEREQYF. The CDR3, as DNA: TGTGCCAGCAGTTATAGGACAGGGGAACGCGAGCAGTACTTC.

The rearrangement uses TRBV10-2 and TRBJ2-5; tentatively, D is TRBD2 (5 bases). V gave up 4 bases and J gave up 3 bases, with 6 bases separating them. In germline, CDR1 is WSHSY, CDR2 SAAADI. This CDR3 contains 12 residues. The CDR3 coding sequence is TGCGCCAGCAGTGTCGGGGAAGAGACCCAGTACTTC. This translates into CASSVGEETQYF.

This rearrangement joins TRBV7-9 to TRBJ1-5, with D hard to call. In germline, CDR1 is SEHNR, CDR2 FQNEAQ (reference sequence). This CDR3 is 13 amino acids long. V lost 1 base to trimming and J lost 7 bases, with 8 bases between them. CDR3 sequence: CASSLDGSQPQHF. The CDR3 region has the DNA TGTGCCAGCAGCTTAGATGGTAGCCAGCCCCAGCATTTT.

Only one count was recorded for this clone. The chain employs TRBV4-2 and TRBJ2-6, with TRBD1 identical over 7 bases. The CDR3 has 14 residues. The V segment lost 0 bases and the J segment 12 bases; nucleotides outside the gene matches: 5. Germline V gene data show CDR1 as LGHNA and CDR2 as YNFKEQ. CDR3 sequence reads: CASSQDRQGLVLTF. The DNA of the CDR3 is TGTGCCAGCAGCCAAGACCGACAGGGCCTCGTCCTGACTTTC.

The rearrangement joins TRBV28 to TRBJ1-2; 8 bases map to TRBD1. CDR1 MDHEN and CDR2 SYDVKM come from the germline V gene. J gave up 6 bases and V 2 bases, and 14 bases lay outside the gene matches. This CDR3 comprises 17 residues. CDR3 in DNA: TGTGCCAGCAGTTTAGCGATGGCAGGGGGCTGGAGACATGGCTACACCTTC. Protein: CASSLAMAGGWRHGYTF.

This clone was seen repeatedly, ten times or more. The V and J genes are TRBV5-4 and TRBJ2-6; D possibly corresponds to TRBD1 (6 bases). Germline CDR1 SGHNT, CDR2 YYREEE (reference sequence). V lost 1 base, J lost 4 bases, and 9 bases lay in between. This CDR3 spans 15 amino acids. Here the CDR3 reads CASSLTGLGANVLTF. As DNA, the CDR3 is TGTGCCAGCAGCTTGACAGGGCTCGGGGCCAACGTCCTGACTTTC.

This clone was recorded once. V and J are TRBV5-1 and TRBJ2-3; 14 nucleotides align to TRBD2. V lost 3 bases, J lost 4 bases, and 4 bases stayed unmatched. CDR3 length: 16 residues. The V gene's germline CDR1 is SGHRS and CDR2 YFSETQ. Written as DNA, the CDR3 is TGCGCCAGCAGCTCGCGGGGACTAGCGGGAGCAGATACGCAGTATTTT. Translating it yields CASSSRGLAGADTQYF.

The chain employs TRBV19 and TRBJ1-5; 7 bases map to TRBD1. CDR1 and CDR2 from the germline V gene are LNHDA and SQIVND (reference sequence). The V gene end was trimmed by 11 bases and the J gene end by 5 bases; junction bases not matched to a gene: 12. The CDR3 extends over 14 amino acids. CDR3 residues: CAATGALVDQPQHF. Here the CDR3 DNA reads TGTGCCGCCACAGGGGCCTTGGTGGATCAGCCCCAGCATTTT. Based on the CDR3 plus reference TRBV19 and TRBJ1-5, the full variable domain is DGGITQSPKYLFRKEGQNVTLSCEQNLNHDAMYWYRQDPGQGLRLIYYSQIVNDFQKGDIAEGYSVSREKKESFPLTVTSAQKNPTAFYLCAATGALVDQPQHFGDGTRLSIL.

The rearrangement joins TRBV28 to TRBJ1-5, with D possibly being TRBD1 (6 bases). Trimming pared 2 bases from V and 0 bases from J, leaving 11 bases between. The germline V gene encodes CDR1 MDHEN and CDR2 SYDVKM. The CDR3 is 16 amino acids. The CDR3 DNA is TGTGCCAGCAGTTTAGCGGGGGCCTATAGCAATCAGCCCCAGCATTTT. Protein product: CASSLAGAYSNQPQHF.

The gene calls are TRBV20-1 and TRBJ2-7; maybe TRBD1 (5 bases). Per germline, CDR1 DFQATT and CDR2 SNEGSKA (reference sequence). The germline V and J ends were trimmed by 5 bases and 1 base, with 6 bases remaining between them. The CDR3 has 11 residues. CDR3 residues: CSARTSYEQYF. In nucleotides, the CDR3 is TGCAGTGCTCGGACATCCTACGAGCAGTACTTC.

This clone was seen once. This sequence joins TRBV27 and TRBJ2-2; 7 nucleotides align to TRBD2. Germline CDR1 MNHEY, CDR2 SMNVEV (reference sequence). The CDR3 has 14 residues. V lost 8 bases and J lost 6; bases outside the gene matches: 9. CDR3 loop: CASSVTSFAGELFF. The DNA for the CDR3 is TGTGCCAGCTCCGTGACTAGCTTCGCCGGGGAGCTGTTTTTT.

This clone occurred a few times. The CDR3 bases are TGTGCCAGTAGTATTGAACAGGGTCATTCACCCCTCCACTTT. It codes for CASSIEQGHSPLHF. V gene TRBV19 combines with J gene TRBJ1-6, with a possible D match to TRBD1 (6 bases). Trimming removed 3 bases from V and 8 bases from J, with 11 bases in between. CDR1 is LNHDA and CDR2 is SQIVND in the germline V gene (reference sequence). The length of the CDR3 is 14 residues.

Concerning this clone: One base away lies a much larger clone, so this may be a sequencing read error. The chain has TRBV6-4 and TRBJ1-1; 10 bases fit TRBD1. Germline-derived CDR1 and CDR2 are MRHNA and SNTAGT. This CDR3 has 13 amino acids. Trimming removed 6 bases from V and 5 bases from J; junction bases left unmatched: 3. Here the CDR3 reads CASSRDRGTEAFF. The CDR3 region has the DNA TGTGCCAGCAGCAGGGACAGGGGAACTGAAGCTTTCTTT.